What follows is one T cell receptor (beta chain) and its context. This sample is part of a study of blood T cell repertoires in COVID-19. Study details: T cells, B-cell-depleted T cells, or PBMCs supplied cDNA or gDNA.

V was pared by 2 bases and J by 3 bases, with 11 bases of the junction left unmatched. The germline CDR1 and CDR2 sequences are SGHRS and YFSETQ. The CDR3 totals 16 residues. Clones were sequenced by immunoSEQ multiplex PCR, and TCRdb holds only the in-frame ones, with some missing. The sample lists roughly 68,000 clones; around four fifths were seen once. Sequenced: peripheral blood. This chain uses TRBV5-1 with TRBJ2-7; 7 bases agree with TRBD1. The TCR originated in a woman aged 45-59 years with acute or convalescent COVID-19. CDR3 in amino acids: CASSLGGSAGGYEQYF. The CDR3 DNA reads TGCGCCAGCAGCTTAGGCGGTTCAGCAGGGGGCTACGAGCAGTACTTC.